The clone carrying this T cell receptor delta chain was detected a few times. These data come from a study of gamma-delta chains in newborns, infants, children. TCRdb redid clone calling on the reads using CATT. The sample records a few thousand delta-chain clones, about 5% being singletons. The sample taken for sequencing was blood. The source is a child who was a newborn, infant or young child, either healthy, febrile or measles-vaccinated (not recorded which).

For the CDR3, the DNA is TGTGCCTGTGACACCGCGGAGGGAGACGCGAGCTCCTGGGACACCCGACAGATGTTTTTC. This sequence encodes CACDTAEGDASSWDTRQMFF. The J gene is TRDJ3, the V gene TRDV2, with D uncertain. TCRdb lists no J gene, so it was determined here by aligning the DNA to germline. V lost 0 bases, J lost 0 bases, and 17 bases lay in between. The CDR3 loop spans 20 amino acids. Germline V gene lookup returns CDR1 GEAIGNYY and CDR2 EKD.